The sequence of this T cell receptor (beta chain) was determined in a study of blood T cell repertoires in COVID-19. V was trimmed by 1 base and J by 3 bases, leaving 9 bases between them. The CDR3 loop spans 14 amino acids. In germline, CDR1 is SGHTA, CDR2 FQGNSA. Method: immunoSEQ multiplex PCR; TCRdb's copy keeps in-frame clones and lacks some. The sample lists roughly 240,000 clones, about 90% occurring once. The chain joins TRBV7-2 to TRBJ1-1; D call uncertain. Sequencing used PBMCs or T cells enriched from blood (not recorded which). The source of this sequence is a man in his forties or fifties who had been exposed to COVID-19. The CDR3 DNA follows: TGTGCCAGCAGCTTAGTTGGCTCTTACACTGAAGCTTTCTTT. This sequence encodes CASSLVGSYTEAFF.